This entry lists 4 T cell receptor beta chains sequenced from one sample in a study of T cells in Graves' hyperthyroidism and ophthalmopathy (dated by TCRdb to between 2019 and 2020). Libraries were made using multiplex PCR. Sequenced using an Illumina HiSeq 2000. The TCR beta CDR3 regions were amplified from the RNA transcripts. The first round of RT-PCR for the TCR CDR3 was performed with the HTBI primer set and the Qiagen OneStep RT-PCR kit. In-frame beta chains were kept once TCRdb had trimmed the public reads at Q25 with fastp and called clones with MiXCR. One record per CDR3 amino acid sequence lists the most common genes and DNA. This sample comprises a few hundred thousand distinct CDR3 sequences, around 16% of them detected only once. The ten largest account for under 8% of the sample. The sequencing input was blood. Every receptor here comes from a woman aged 25 to 39 with Graves' hyperthyroidism.

This clonotype occurred a few times. V usage is TRBV28 and J usage is TRBJ2-7; TRBD1 agrees at 11 bases. The CDR3 is made up of 13 amino acids. Germline V lookup: CDR1 MDHEN, CDR2 SYDVKM. V lost 8 bases, J lost 9 bases, and 9 bases stayed unmatched. DNA of the CDR3: TGTGCCAGCTCGGGACAGGGGGGGGTCTGGCAGTACTTC. Protein: CASSGQGGVWQYF.

The rearrangement uses TRBV6-5 and TRBJ2-2; 10 bases map to TRBD2. V lost 4 bases, J lost 5 bases, and 10 bases stayed unmatched. The CDR3 sequence is 17 residues long. Germline assignment: CDR1 MNHEY and CDR2 SVGAGI. In nucleotides, the CDR3 is TGTGCCAGCAGTTTGACTAGCGGGTTTAGCCTTACCGGGGAGCTGTTTTTT. Encoded protein: CASSLTSGFSLTGELFF.

In its sample, this clonotype was seen a few times. The J gene is TRBJ2-7, the V gene TRBV2, with 8 bases aligning to TRBD1. This CDR3 region has 15 residues. Trimming took 2 bases from V and 2 from J; bases not matched to a gene: 5. Per germline, CDR1 SNHLY and CDR2 FYNNEI. For the CDR3, the DNA is TGTGCCAGCAGTGAATATGGGACAGGCCCCTACGAGCAGTACTTC. As protein: CASSEYGTGPYEQYF. Filled out from reference TRBV2 and TRBJ2-7, the complete variable domain reads EPEVTQTPSHQVTQMGQEVILRCVPISNHLYFYWYRQILGQKVEFLVSFYNNEISEKSEIFDDQFSVERPDGSNFTLKIRSTKLEDSAMYFCASSEYGTGPYEQYFGPGTRLTVT.

This clonotype was seen more than once but under ten times. The chain employs TRBV4-1 and TRBJ2-7; D is possibly TRBD2 (6 bases). This CDR3 is 14 amino acids long. Germline CDR1 and CDR2: MGHRA and YSYEKL. V was clipped by 8 bases and J by 0 bases, with 14 bases between them. The CDR3 is CASRPAGSSYEQYF. Written as DNA, the CDR3 is TGCGCCAGCCGCCCGGCGGGAAGCTCCTACGAGCAGTACTTC.